The clone carrying this TCR beta chain appeared many times. Its target is unknown. The sample comes from a study of CD8 T cells in ankylosing spondylitis. The CDR3 runs to 14 residues. Trimming shortened V by 3 bases and J by 6 bases, and 15 bases separated the two germline ends. Germline V gene sequence: CDR1 SQVTM, CDR2 ANQGSEA. Study observations and caveats: Earlier literature documents some of the motif variants in reactive arthritis synovial fluid and blood. A motif of eight or nine highly homologous TCR beta variants was seen as apparently characteristic of ankylosing spondylitis blood.

MiXCR, run by TCRdb on the 5' RACE reads, gives a single entry per CDR3 protein. The sample gives around 150,000 distinct CDR3 sequences, over 10% of which show up once; roughly 4.3% is in the top ten. The chain uses TRBV29-1 and TRBJ2-1; unclear D gene. The sequence was collected from a female donor with ankylosing spondylitis or in good health (not recorded which). Sequencing was performed on blood, either unsorted or a sorted T cell fraction (not recorded which). The CDR3 sequence: CSVEGTAIINEQFF. CDR3 nucleotides: TGCAGCGTTGAGGGTACGGCAATTATCAATGAGCAGTTCTTC.